These T cell receptor beta chains were read from a single sample in a study of identical twins. One entry per CDR3 protein, called by TCRdb with MiXCR from the 5' RACE reads. The sample shows a few hundred thousand distinct CDR3 sequences, 7.5% to 10% of them seen only once. The data were also submitted as part of a second study, on yellow fever vaccine responses in identical twins.

Sequencing was carried out using PBMCs. The receptors were gathered from a woman under 30 in good health. Each CDR3 is given with its conserved first and last residue. Each record gives: D gene, clone size, J gene, V gene, CDR3 protein, CDR3 DNA. A D gene is named only where the DNA matches it firmly. Only some rows state a clone size, as once, few, many or a class for expanded clones.

d_call: -; clone_size: few; j_call: TRBJ1-5; v_call: TRBV12-3/TRBV12-4; cdr3_aa: CASTWGTVNQPQHF; cdr3_nt: TGTGCCAGCACATGGGGGACGGTTAATCAGCCCCAGCATTTT
d_call: -; clone_size: few; j_call: TRBJ2-2; v_call: TRBV11-2; cdr3_aa: CANSFTTKTGELFF; cdr3_nt: TGTGCCAACAGCTTTACAACGAAGACCGGGGAGCTGTTTTTT
d_call: TRBD2; clone_size: few; j_call: TRBJ2-7; v_call: TRBV9; cdr3_aa: CASSAGTRYEQYF; cdr3_nt: TGTGCCAGCAGCGCCGGGACTAGGTACGAGCAGTACTTC
d_call: -; clone_size: many; j_call: TRBJ2-3; v_call: TRBV12-3/TRBV12-4; cdr3_aa: CASSLGDRTSDTQYF; cdr3_nt: TGTGCCAGCAGTTTAGGTGACAGGACCTCAGATACGCAGTATTTT
d_call: TRBD2; clone_size: few; j_call: TRBJ2-1; v_call: TRBV2; cdr3_aa: CASRSPREGSPNEQFF; cdr3_nt: TGTGCCAGCAGGAGCCCACGGGAGGGCTCCCCCAATGAGCAGTTCTTC
d_call: TRBD2; clone_size: many; j_call: TRBJ2-7; v_call: TRBV12-3/TRBV12-4; cdr3_aa: CASRVSGRVYEQYF; cdr3_nt: TGTGCCAGCAGGGTTAGCGGGAGAGTTTACGAGCAGTACTTC
d_call: -; clone_size: -; j_call: TRBJ2-5; v_call: TRBV7-3; cdr3_aa: CASSSVRSQTQYF; cdr3_nt: TGTGCCAGCAGCTCAGTTCGCAGCCAGACCCAGTACTTC
d_call: TRBD2; clone_size: many; j_call: TRBJ2-1; v_call: TRBV4-3; cdr3_aa: CASSQDWAGGRYNEQFF; cdr3_nt: TGCGCCAGCAGCCAAGATTGGGCGGGGGGACGATACAATGAGCAGTTCTTC
d_call: -; clone_size: -; j_call: TRBJ2-3; v_call: TRBV7-9; cdr3_aa: CASSFPDTDTQYF; cdr3_nt: TGTGCCAGCAGCTTCCCCGACACAGATACGCAGTATTTT
d_call: TRBD1; clone_size: few; j_call: TRBJ2-3; v_call: TRBV7-2; cdr3_aa: CASSSQGAVADTQYF; cdr3_nt: TGTGCCAGCAGCTCACAGGGGGCGGTGGCAGATACGCAGTATTTT
d_call: TRBD1; clone_size: many; j_call: TRBJ1-5; v_call: TRBV10-3; cdr3_aa: CAISEEQGAAQPQHF; cdr3_nt: TGTGCCATCAGTGAGGAACAGGGGGCGGCTCAGCCCCAGCATTTT
d_call: -; clone_size: many; j_call: TRBJ2-1; v_call: TRBV5-1; cdr3_aa: CASSPGGPRQLEQFF; cdr3_nt: TGCGCCAGCAGCCCCGGAGGGCCACGTCAACTTGAGCAGTTCTTC
d_call: TRBD2; clone_size: many; j_call: TRBJ2-7; v_call: TRBV20-1; cdr3_aa: CSAATSGSEQYF; cdr3_nt: TGCAGTGCTGCAACTAGCGGGAGTGAGCAGTACTTC
d_call: -; clone_size: few; j_call: TRBJ2-1; v_call: TRBV29-1; cdr3_aa: CSVVSGRPPNNEQFF; cdr3_nt: TGCAGCGTTGTCTCTGGACGACCGCCCAACAATGAGCAGTTCTTC
d_call: TRBD1; clone_size: -; j_call: TRBJ2-1; v_call: TRBV7-6; cdr3_aa: CASSLDGTGSRHEQFF; cdr3_nt: TGTGCCAGCAGCTTAGACGGGACAGGCTCAAGACATGAGCAGTTCTTC
d_call: -; clone_size: many; j_call: TRBJ2-5; v_call: TRBV3-1; cdr3_aa: CASSSLQQGETQYF; cdr3_nt: TGTGCCAGCAGCAGCCTTCAGCAGGGGGAGACCCAGTACTTC
d_call: -; clone_size: -; j_call: TRBJ2-3; v_call: TRBV21-1; cdr3_aa: CASTGGDGDTQYF; cdr3_nt: TGTGCCAGTACGGGGGGGGATGGAGATACGCAGTATTTT
d_call: TRBD2; clone_size: -; j_call: TRBJ2-1; v_call: TRBV7-2; cdr3_aa: CASSPTRGTSGHNEQFF; cdr3_nt: TGTGCCAGCAGCCCTACCCGGGGAACTAGCGGCCACAATGAGCAGTTCTTC
d_call: -; clone_size: -; j_call: TRBJ1-1; v_call: TRBV30; cdr3_aa: CAWSEASAFF; cdr3_nt: TGTGCCTGGAGTGAGGCTTCGGCTTTCTTT
d_call: TRBD1; clone_size: many; j_call: TRBJ2-7; v_call: TRBV20-1; cdr3_aa: CSARSWDSEYEQYF; cdr3_nt: TGCAGTGCTAGATCCTGGGACAGCGAGTACGAGCAGTACTTC
d_call: -; clone_size: many; j_call: TRBJ2-3; v_call: TRBV15; cdr3_aa: CATSRELRTALADTQYF; cdr3_nt: TGTGCCACCAGCAGAGAACTGAGGACAGCTTTAGCAGATACGCAGTATTTT
d_call: -; clone_size: -; j_call: TRBJ1-2; v_call: TRBV29-1; cdr3_aa: CSVASQGGYTF; cdr3_nt: TGCAGCGTTGCAAGCCAAGGTGGCTACACCTTC
d_call: TRBD1; clone_size: few; j_call: TRBJ2-7; v_call: TRBV5-1; cdr3_aa: CASSYSSTGTGSYEQYF; cdr3_nt: TGCGCCAGCAGCTATTCCTCGACCGGGACAGGGTCCTACGAGCAGTACTTC
d_call: -; clone_size: many; j_call: TRBJ1-2; v_call: TRBV4-2; cdr3_aa: CASSQDRAGDPYGYTF; cdr3_nt: TGTGCCAGCAGCCAAGATCGGGCAGGGGATCCCTATGGCTACACCTTC
d_call: TRBD1; clone_size: many; j_call: TRBJ2-7; v_call: TRBV7-9; cdr3_aa: CASSQLGDSDFQRMDF; cdr3_nt: TGTGCCAGCAGCCAATTGGGGGACAGCGATTTTCAACGTATGGACTTC
d_call: TRBD2; clone_size: many; j_call: TRBJ2-5; v_call: TRBV6-1; cdr3_aa: CASSEPGGAWETQYF; cdr3_nt: TGTGCCAGCAGTGAACCCGGGGGGGCCTGGGAGACCCAGTACTTC
d_call: -; clone_size: -; j_call: TRBJ1-4; v_call: TRBV7-9; cdr3_aa: CASSPEGFGEKLFF; cdr3_nt: TGTGCCAGCAGCCCCGAGGGGTTCGGTGAAAAACTGTTTTTT
d_call: -; clone_size: many; j_call: TRBJ2-3; v_call: TRBV20-1; cdr3_aa: CSAAPRPDTQYF; cdr3_nt: TGCAGTGCTGCCCCCCGTCCAGATACGCAGTATTTT
d_call: -; clone_size: -; j_call: TRBJ2-7; v_call: TRBV15; cdr3_aa: CATSNYVGAQRGEQYF; cdr3_nt: TGTGCCACCAGCAACTATGTGGGGGCGCAAAGGGGAGAGCAGTACTTC
d_call: TRBD1; clone_size: few; j_call: TRBJ2-7; v_call: TRBV15; cdr3_aa: CATSRVDGTDTYEQYF; cdr3_nt: TGTGCCACCAGCAGAGTTGACGGGACAGACACCTACGAGCAGTACTTC
d_call: -; clone_size: few; j_call: TRBJ2-1; v_call: TRBV9; cdr3_aa: CASSVARGRGELYNEQFF; cdr3_nt: TGTGCCAGCAGCGTAGCCAGGGGGAGGGGGGAACTCTACAATGAGCAGTTCTTC
d_call: -; clone_size: -; j_call: TRBJ2-1; v_call: TRBV20-1; cdr3_aa: CSALGGPGEQFF; cdr3_nt: TGCAGTGCTCTGGGGGGACCAGGAGAGCAGTTCTTC
d_call: -; clone_size: few; j_call: TRBJ1-6; v_call: TRBV6-1; cdr3_aa: CASFARVENNSPLHF; cdr3_nt: TGTGCCAGCTTTGCCAGGGTTGAGAATAATTCACCCCTCCACTTT
d_call: TRBD1; clone_size: few; j_call: TRBJ2-3; v_call: TRBV6-1; cdr3_aa: CASNPDRGGADTQYF; cdr3_nt: TGTGCCAGCAACCCCGACAGGGGTGGCGCAGATACGCAGTATTTT
d_call: -; clone_size: many; j_call: TRBJ2-7; v_call: TRBV24-1; cdr3_aa: CATSGRGDEQYF; cdr3_nt: TGTGCCACCAGTGGTAGGGGTGACGAGCAGTACTTC
d_call: -; clone_size: -; j_call: TRBJ2-3; v_call: TRBV29-1; cdr3_aa: CSGGRDTQYF; cdr3_nt: TGCAGCGGAGGTAGAGATACGCAGTATTTT
d_call: TRBD2; clone_size: many; j_call: TRBJ2-1; v_call: TRBV4-2; cdr3_aa: CASSPLSGNYEQFF; cdr3_nt: TGTGCCAGCAGCCCATTGAGCGGGAACTATGAGCAGTTCTTC
d_call: TRBD2; clone_size: -; j_call: TRBJ2-6; v_call: TRBV6-4; cdr3_aa: CASSNPGLAGSSGANVLTF; cdr3_nt: TGTGCCAGCAGTAACCCGGGACTAGCGGGAAGCTCTGGGGCCAACGTCCTGACTTTC
d_call: TRBD2; clone_size: many; j_call: TRBJ2-7; v_call: TRBV7-2; cdr3_aa: CASSSGTSGWDEQYF; cdr3_nt: TGTGCCAGCAGCTCCGGGACTAGTGGCTGGGACGAGCAGTACTTC
d_call: -; clone_size: -; j_call: TRBJ2-7; v_call: TRBV20-1; cdr3_aa: CSAAGVPYEQYF; cdr3_nt: TGCAGTGCCGCTGGGGTTCCCTACGAGCAGTACTTC
d_call: -; clone_size: -; j_call: TRBJ2-3; v_call: TRBV7-9; cdr3_aa: CATAATSTDTQYF; cdr3_nt: TGTGCGACGGCGGCTACTAGCACAGATACGCAGTATTTT
d_call: -; clone_size: once; j_call: TRBJ1-6; v_call: TRBV9; cdr3_aa: CASSVQTPDSPLHF; cdr3_nt: TGTGCCAGCAGCGTCCAAACGCCGGATTCACCCCTCCACTTT
d_call: -; clone_size: -; j_call: TRBJ1-2; v_call: TRBV20-1; cdr3_aa: CSAARQDNYGYTF; cdr3_nt: TGCAGTGCTGCGAGACAGGATAACTATGGCTACACCTTC
d_call: TRBD1; clone_size: few; j_call: TRBJ1-2; v_call: TRBV29-1; cdr3_aa: CSVVSPTGVYGYTF; cdr3_nt: TGCAGCGTAGTCTCCCCGACAGGGGTCTATGGCTACACCTTC
d_call: -; clone_size: many; j_call: TRBJ2-6; v_call: TRBV12-3/TRBV12-4; cdr3_aa: CASSTLGANVLTF; cdr3_nt: TGTGCCAGCAGTACGCTCGGGGCCAACGTCCTGACTTTC
d_call: TRBD2; clone_size: -; j_call: TRBJ2-1; v_call: TRBV28; cdr3_aa: CASSLVIRRGGTSSYNEQFF; cdr3_nt: TGTGCCAGCAGTTTAGTAATTCGCCGGGGGGGAACCAGCTCCTACAATGAGCAGTTCTTC
d_call: -; clone_size: many; j_call: TRBJ1-6; v_call: TRBV20-1; cdr3_aa: CSATGQILNSPLHF; cdr3_nt: TGCAGTGCGACCGGACAGATCCTTAATTCACCCCTCCACTTT
d_call: TRBD1; clone_size: many; j_call: TRBJ2-3; v_call: TRBV5-1; cdr3_aa: CASSLAGQALTQYF; cdr3_nt: TGCGCCAGCAGCTTGGCGGGACAGGCCCTTACGCAGTATTTT
d_call: -; clone_size: -; j_call: TRBJ1-2; v_call: TRBV6-5; cdr3_aa: CASSYSPGGEGYTF; cdr3_nt: TGTGCCAGCAGTTACTCGCCCGGAGGGGAAGGCTACACCTTC